Listed below are T cell receptor beta chains from one sample, sequenced in a study of blood T cell repertoires in COVID-19. Produced via immunoSEQ multiplex PCR; TCRdb's table is partial and in-frame only. The sample lists roughly 110,000 clones; roughly 85% were seen once. The material sequenced was peripheral blood. All receptors derive from a woman aged 60-75 years with COVID-19, enrolled during active disease. CDR3s leave out the opening cysteine and the closing phenylalanine or tryptophan. Each record gives: J gene, V gene, CDR3 protein.

J gene: TRBJ1-5
V gene: TRBV2
CDR3 protein: ASSQGRDNQPQH

J gene: TRBJ1-2
V gene: TRBV7-9
CDR3 protein: ASSSPWGGTYGYT

J gene: TRBJ1-4
V gene: TRBV5-8
CDR3 protein: ASSTGTGGATEKLF

J gene: TRBJ1-2
V gene: TRBV28
CDR3 protein: ASSLVGSDYGYT

J gene: TRBJ2-1
V gene: TRBV18
CDR3 protein: ASSRTSGERGDEQF

J gene: TRBJ1-1
V gene: TRBV18
CDR3 protein: ASSPLGTGQNTEAF

J gene: TRBJ1-5
V gene: TRBV18
CDR3 protein: ASSPGSKGNQPQH

J gene: TRBJ1-1
V gene: TRBV5-1
CDR3 protein: ASSLGPRQNTEAF

J gene: TRBJ1-2
V gene: TRBV2
CDR3 protein: ASSESGTGGLYGYT

J gene: TRBJ1-2
V gene: TRBV5-4
CDR3 protein: ASSLAGGIPGYT

J gene: TRBJ1-4
V gene: TRBV28
CDR3 protein: ASRAPTTNEKLF

J gene: TRBJ2-7
V gene: TRBV12-5
CDR3 protein: ASGLDRGPPSEQY

J gene: TRBJ1-4
V gene: TRBV10-1
CDR3 protein: ARSGGRNEKLF

J gene: TRBJ2-5
V gene: TRBV4-3
CDR3 protein: ASSQGVPGQGFSTQY

J gene: TRBJ2-7
V gene: TRBV2
CDR3 protein: ASSVPRGRDEQY

J gene: TRBJ1-2
V gene: TRBV5-1
CDR3 protein: ASSLGRDRTNYGYT

J gene: TRBJ1-1
V gene: TRBV15
CDR3 protein: ATQTGGTNTEAF

J gene: TRBJ2-7
V gene: TRBV9
CDR3 protein: ASSRRQGEGYEQY

J gene: TRBJ2-5
V gene: TRBV2
CDR3 protein: ASSTRLAGALETQY

J gene: TRBJ2-3
V gene: TRBV24-1
CDR3 protein: ATSDRGKTDTQY

J gene: TRBJ2-1
V gene: TRBV2
CDR3 protein: ASSEFYEQF

J gene: TRBJ1-4
V gene: TRBV10-3
CDR3 protein: AISERQVANEKLF

J gene: TRBJ1-3
V gene: TRBV9
CDR3 protein: ASSVDLGNTIY

J gene: TRBJ2-1
V gene: TRBV6-5
CDR3 protein: ASSRDKLYNEQF

J gene: TRBJ2-1
V gene: TRBV6-9
CDR3 protein: ASSSSGSRLTYNEQF

J gene: TRBJ1-2
V gene: TRBV5-1
CDR3 protein: ASSTSVGQLERGYT

J gene: TRBJ2-5
V gene: TRBV27
CDR3 protein: ASSRTSGGRYQETQY

J gene: TRBJ2-7
V gene: TRBV11-3
CDR3 protein: ASSLERHPFYEQY

J gene: TRBJ2-3
V gene: TRBV5-1
CDR3 protein: ASSLVLAGTDTQY

J gene: TRBJ2-3
V gene: TRBV11-3
CDR3 protein: ASSSGRISTDTQY

J gene: TRBJ1-2
V gene: TRBV7-2
CDR3 protein: ASSLGGDGYT

J gene: TRBJ2-1
V gene: TRBV9
CDR3 protein: ASSPRLAEGVVGEQF

J gene: TRBJ1-2
V gene: TRBV9
CDR3 protein: ASSVSDRGGLNYGYT

J gene: TRBJ2-7
V gene: TRBV14
CDR3 protein: ASSLREDYEQY

J gene: TRBJ1-2
V gene: TRBV7-8
CDR3 protein: ASSLASAGPLGYT

J gene: TRBJ2-7
V gene: TRBV19
CDR3 protein: ASSIASDRGARYEQY

J gene: TRBJ2-7
V gene: TRBV1
CDR3 protein: TSSQVRTSGGFVYEQY

J gene: TRBJ2-7
V gene: TRBV27
CDR3 protein: ASSFSGGGHYEQY

J gene: TRBJ1-2
V gene: TRBV19
CDR3 protein: ASSMGQGSYGYT

J gene: TRBJ1-1
V gene: TRBV5-1
CDR3 protein: ASSLEGGNTEAF

J gene: TRBJ2-7
V gene: TRBV4-1
CDR3 protein: ASKPGQGSYEQY

J gene: TRBJ1-2
V gene: TRBV19
CDR3 protein: ASSTGQKQSLLYGYT

J gene: TRBJ1-5
V gene: TRBV30
CDR3 protein: AWSVQPNQPQH

J gene: TRBJ1-1
V gene: TRBV18
CDR3 protein: ASSPRGEQNTEAF

J gene: TRBJ2-3
V gene: TRBV4-3
CDR3 protein: ASSQDRTSLDTDTQY

J gene: TRBJ1-4
V gene: TRBV12-2
CDR3 protein: ASRLGSGTTNEKLF

J gene: TRBJ2-7
V gene: TRBV6-5
CDR3 protein: ASSYGGTGSYEQY

J gene: TRBJ2-5
V gene: TRBV18
CDR3 protein: ASSRQGTTNQETQY

J gene: TRBJ2-1
V gene: TRBV3-1/TRBV3-2
CDR3 protein: ASSQDGRGGEQF

J gene: TRBJ1-1
V gene: TRBV7-9
CDR3 protein: ASSLGSGGNTEAF